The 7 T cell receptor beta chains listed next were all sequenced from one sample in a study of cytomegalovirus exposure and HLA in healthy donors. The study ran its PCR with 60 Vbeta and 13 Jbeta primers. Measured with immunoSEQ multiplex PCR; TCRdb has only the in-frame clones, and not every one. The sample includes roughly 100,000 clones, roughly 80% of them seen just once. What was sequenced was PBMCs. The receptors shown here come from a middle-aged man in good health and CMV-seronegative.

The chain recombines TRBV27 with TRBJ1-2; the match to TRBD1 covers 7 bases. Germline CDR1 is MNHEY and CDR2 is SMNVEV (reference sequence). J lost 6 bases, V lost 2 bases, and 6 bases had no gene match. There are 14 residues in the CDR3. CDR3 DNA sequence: TGTGCCAGCAGTTTAGTTGGCAGGGGGAATGGCTACACCTTC. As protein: CASSLVGRGNGYTF.

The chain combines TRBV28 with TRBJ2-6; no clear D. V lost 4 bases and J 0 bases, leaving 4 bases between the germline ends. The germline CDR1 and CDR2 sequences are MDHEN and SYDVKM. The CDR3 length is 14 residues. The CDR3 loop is CASSWASGANVLTF. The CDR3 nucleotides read TGTGCCAGCAGTTGGGCCTCTGGGGCCAACGTCCTGACTTTC. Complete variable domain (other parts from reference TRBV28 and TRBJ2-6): DVKVTQSSRYLVKRTGEKVFLECVQDMDHENMFWYRQDPGLGLRLIYFSYDVKMKEKGDIPEGYSVSREKKERFSLILESASTNQTSMYLCASSWASGANVLTFGAGSRLTVL.

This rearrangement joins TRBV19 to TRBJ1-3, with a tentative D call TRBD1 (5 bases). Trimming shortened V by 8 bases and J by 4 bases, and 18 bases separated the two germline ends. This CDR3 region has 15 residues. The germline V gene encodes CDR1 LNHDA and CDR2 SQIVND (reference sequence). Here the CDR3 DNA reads TGTGCCAGTCATCTCGCGGGGCGCCGGGGAAACACCATATATTTT. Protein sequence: CASHLAGRRGNTIYF. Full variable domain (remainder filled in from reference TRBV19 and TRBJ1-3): DGGITQSPKYLFRKEGQNVTLSCEQNLNHDAMYWYRQDPGQGLRLIYYSQIVNDFQKGDIAEGYSVSREKKESFPLTVTSAQKNPTAFYLCASHLAGRRGNTIYFGEGSWLTVV.

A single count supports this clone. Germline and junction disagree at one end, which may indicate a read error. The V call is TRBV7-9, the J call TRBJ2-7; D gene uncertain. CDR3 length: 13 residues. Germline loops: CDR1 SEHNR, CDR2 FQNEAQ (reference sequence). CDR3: CSSSLELTKEQYF. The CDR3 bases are TGTTCCAGCAGCTTAGAATTAACTAAAGAGCAGTACTTC. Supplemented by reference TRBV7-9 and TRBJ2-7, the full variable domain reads DTGVSQNPRHKITKRGQNVTFRCDPISEHNRLYWYRQTLGQGPEFLTYFQNEAQLEKSRLLSDRFSAERPKGSFSTLEIQRTEQGDSAMYLCSSSLELTKEQYFGPGTRLTVT.

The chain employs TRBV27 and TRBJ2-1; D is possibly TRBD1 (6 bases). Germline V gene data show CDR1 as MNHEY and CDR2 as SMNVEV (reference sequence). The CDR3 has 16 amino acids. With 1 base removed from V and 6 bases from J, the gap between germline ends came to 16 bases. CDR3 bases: TGTGCCAGCAGTTTATTCATGACAGGCCCAAGCAATGAGCAGTTCTTC. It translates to CASSLFMTGPSNEQFF.

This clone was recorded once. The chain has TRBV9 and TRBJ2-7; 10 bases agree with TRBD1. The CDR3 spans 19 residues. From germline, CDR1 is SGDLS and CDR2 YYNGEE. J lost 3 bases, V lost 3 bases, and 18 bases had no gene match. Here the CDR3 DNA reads TGTGCCAGCAGCGAGCCAGTTGGTCAGACAGGGGGCAAAATCTACGAGCAGTACTTC. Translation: CASSEPVGQTGGKIYEQYF. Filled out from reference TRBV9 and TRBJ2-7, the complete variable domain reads DSGVTQTPKHLITATGQRVTLRCSPRSGDLSVYWYQQSLDQGLQFLIQYYNGEERAKGNILERFSAQQFPDLHSELNLSSLELGDSALYFCASSEPVGQTGGKIYEQYFGPGTRLTVT.

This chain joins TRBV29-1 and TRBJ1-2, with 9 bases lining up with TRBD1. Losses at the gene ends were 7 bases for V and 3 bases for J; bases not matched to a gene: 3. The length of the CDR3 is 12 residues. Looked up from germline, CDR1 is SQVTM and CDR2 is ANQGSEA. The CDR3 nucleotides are TGCAGCGCGGGACAGGGTCACTATGGCTACACCTTC. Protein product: CSAGQGHYGYTF.